This record concerns one T cell receptor beta chain sequence. Its antigen is not identified. The data were taken from a study of T-cell reconstitution after alpha-beta-depleted transplantation in children. CDR3 length: 15 residues. Germline V gene lookup returns CDR1 ENHRY and CDR2 SYGVKD. Trimming took 1 base from V and 4 from J, leaving 14 bases between them. Preparation of the TCRbeta library used unique molecular identifiers. TCRdb re-analysed the PCR reads in MiXCR, keeping a single row per CDR3 protein. There are about 540,000 distinct CDR3 sequences in the sample; about a quarter occur only once, and 35% to 40% lies in the top ten. Study-wide points: As was reported, about two months after transplant, alpha-beta T cells came from several hundred expanded graft clones. Newly produced T cells mostly provided counts and TCRbeta diversity after one year, as hyperexpanded clones declined.

The chain combines TRBV10-3 with TRBJ2-7; possibly TRBD1 for D (6 bases). This TCR was recovered from a boy under two years old with Wiskott-Aldrich syndrome, due to receive a stem cell transplant. The specimen was PBMCs, collected before TCRalphabeta/CD19-depleted stem cell transplant. CDR3 sequence reads: CAISELQGMMYEQYF. The CDR3 coding sequence is TGTGCCATCAGTGAGTTGCAGGGGATGATGTACGAGCAGTACTTC.